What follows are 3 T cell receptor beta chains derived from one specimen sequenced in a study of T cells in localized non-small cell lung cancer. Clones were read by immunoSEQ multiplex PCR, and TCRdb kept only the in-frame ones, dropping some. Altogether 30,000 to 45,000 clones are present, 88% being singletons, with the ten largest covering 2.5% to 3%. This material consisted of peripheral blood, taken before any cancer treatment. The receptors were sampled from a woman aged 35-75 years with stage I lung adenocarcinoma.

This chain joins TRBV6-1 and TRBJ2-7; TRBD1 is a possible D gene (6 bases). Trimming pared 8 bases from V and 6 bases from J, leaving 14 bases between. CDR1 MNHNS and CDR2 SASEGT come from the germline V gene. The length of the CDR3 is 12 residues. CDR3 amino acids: CASAGASGEQYF. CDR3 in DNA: TGTGCCAGCGCAGGGGCCTCGGGCGAGCAGTACTTC.

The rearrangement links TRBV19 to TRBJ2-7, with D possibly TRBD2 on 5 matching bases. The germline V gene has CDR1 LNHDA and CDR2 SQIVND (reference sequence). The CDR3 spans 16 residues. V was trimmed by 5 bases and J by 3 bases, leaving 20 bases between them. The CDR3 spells CASSSPRGQRSYEQYF. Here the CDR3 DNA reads TGTGCCAGTAGTTCGCCCCGCGGGCAGAGGAGCTACGAGCAGTACTTC.

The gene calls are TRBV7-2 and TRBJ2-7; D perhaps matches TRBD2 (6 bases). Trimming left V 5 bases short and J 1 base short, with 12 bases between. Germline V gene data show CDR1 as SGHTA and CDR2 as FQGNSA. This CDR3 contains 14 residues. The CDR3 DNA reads TGTGCCAGCAGCCAAAACGGGGGTTCCTACGAGCAGTACTTC. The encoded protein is CASSQNGGSYEQYF.